This T cell receptor (beta chain) was recorded in a study of T cells expressing NK-cell markers (dated by TCRdb to about 2020). With respect to the entire study: TCR beta-chain repertoires were profiled in sorted CD3+CD56+NKG2C+, CD3+CD56+NKG2C- and CD3+CD56-NKG2C+ T-cell subsets from about 8 donors. Of the eight sequenced donors, seven were found to be HCMV-seropositive and one was found to be HCMV-seronegative. All eight donors whose samples were sequenced were randomly selected healthy volunteers, three of them men and five women. Illumina HiSeq 2000/2500, MiSeq or NextSeq was used to sequence libraries as 2 x 150 bp reads.

On this clonotype itself: Its target antigen remains unknown.

Study-wide findings and limitations: In over five donors, the dominant CD3+CD56+NKG2C+ clonotypes were found to rank among the top 10 CD8+ clonotypes and to make up 1.0-7.0% of CD8+ T cells. Those dominant clonotypes were again the most abundant among CD3+CD56-NKG2C+ cells in a few donors, at about 25-60.1%. It remained unclear whether the expanded NKG2C-expressing T cell clones were specific for HCMV antigens.

HCMV serostatus was determined by detecting HCMV-specific IgG in serum with a commercial ELISA kit. Peripheral blood mononuclear cells were isolated from blood by Ficoll density gradient centrifugation. Spanning cysteine to phenylalanine, the CDR3 consists of 12 amino acids. DNA for this receptor is not on file. From a lookup of the germline V gene (reference sequence), CDR1 and CDR2 are LNHDA and SQIVND. The data were produced on an Illumina HiSeq 2000. TCR beta cDNA libraries were made by 5'RACE template switching that added a universal primer site and unique molecular identifiers. Priming for cDNA synthesis came from the TCR beta constant segment, and two successive PCR amplification steps followed. On the authors' methods: MIGEC was used to demultiplex reads and group reads by UMI, and MiTCR was used to assemble and quantify clonotypes. To remove erroneous sequences, TCR cDNA sequences were retained only when supported by two or more reads. Downstream repertoire analysis used the tcR package, and clonotypes were matched across fractions by CDR3 nucleotide sequence plus V segment. VDJmatch was used to annotate antigen specificity against VDJdb, with one amino acid substitution in CDR3 allowed. The reads went through TCRdb reprocessing, and each CDR3 protein sequence gets one entry with no DNA. These V and J calls are TCRdb output, not the study's own analysis. The data table for this sample lists roughly 390,000 distinct CDR3 sequences. 5% to 5.5% of the sample goes to the ten largest clones.

The clonotype originates from a man aged 18-70 years in good health. Sequencing was done on a sample of blood T cells: a sorted CD56 or NKG2C T cell subset, CD4+ or CD8+ T cells, or bulk PBMC T cells (not recorded which). Recombination linked TRBV19 to TRBJ2-7. CDR3 protein: CATRDYPYEQYF.